Described below is a single T cell receptor (beta chain) sequence and its context. The sample comes from a study of blood T cell repertoires in COVID-19. Sequencing was performed with immunoSEQ multiplex PCR; in TCRdb, only in-frame clones are kept and a portion is missing. The profile covers about 100,000 clones, with roughly 84% appearing a single time and 2.9% taken by the ten largest. CDR1 is MNHEY and CDR2 is SVGAGI in the germline V gene. The length of the CDR3 is 13 residues. The chain recombines TRBV6-5 with TRBJ2-2; 8 nucleotides match TRBD1. The sequence was collected from a woman aged 80 or over with acute or convalescent COVID-19. The sample taken for sequencing was peripheral blood. In nucleotides, the CDR3 is TGTGCAATCAGACAGGGGTCGGCCGGGGAGCTGTTTTTT. Its protein product is CAIRQGSAGELFF.